Below are 10 T cell receptor beta chains sequenced from a single sample in a study of blood T cell repertoires in COVID-19. Here immunoSEQ multiplex PCR was the method, and the copy in TCRdb shows in-frame clones only, minus some. Found here are approximately 44,000 clones, more than 70% of them singletons; the top ten hold roughly 5.6%. Sequencing was done on a sample of peripheral blood. The receptors here all came from a human donor in a cohort sampled during active COVID-19.

The chain links TRBV10-1 to TRBJ2-2; TRBD2 matches at 8 bases. V dropped 7 bases and J dropped 0; count of bases not matched to a gene: 13. CDR1 and CDR2 (germline): WNHNN, SYGVQD (reference sequence). The CDR3 sequence is 18 residues long. The CDR3 sequence: CASTRGLPRGANTGELFF. The CDR3 DNA reads TGCGCCAGCACCCGAGGGCTGCCGCGGGGGGCGAACACCGGGGAGCTGTTTTTT.

This chain links TRBV6-5 with TRBJ2-2, with D maybe TRBD1 (6 bases). V was cut by 5 bases and J by 8 bases, with 12 bases left in between. This CDR3 has 13 amino acids. Germline loops: CDR1 MNHEY, CDR2 SVGAGI. This CDR3 is CASSRTGLGELFF. CDR3 in DNA: TGTGCCAGCAGTCGAACAGGGTTGGGGGAGCTGTTTTTT.

The rearrangement links TRBV5-6 to TRBJ1-6; D remains ambiguous. Germline CDR1 reads SGHDT; CDR2 reads YYEEEE. V lost 4 bases, J lost 2 bases, and 22 bases lay in between. This CDR3 comprises 19 residues. In nucleotides, the CDR3 is TGTGCCAGCAGCGGGAAGTCCCAAGGTCGGAGGCCCTATAATTCACCCCTCCACTTT. Residues: CASSGKSQGRRPYNSPLHF.

The chain employs TRBV6-6 and TRBJ2-7; 10 bases align to TRBD1. The trim removed 6 bases at V and 4 bases at J, leaving 6 bases unmatched. CDR1 is MNHNY, CDR2 SVGAGI, per germline (reference sequence). The CDR3 is 14 amino acids. CDR3 sequence: CASSRDRGSYEQYF. The CDR3 DNA follows: TGTGCCAGCAGCCGGGACAGGGGCTCTTACGAGCAGTACTTC.

This chain links TRBV10-3 with TRBJ2-3; tentative D call: TRBD1 (6 bases). Germline V gene data show CDR1 as ENHRY and CDR2 as SYGVKD. This CDR3 has 15 amino acids. Trimming removed 3 bases from V and 2 bases from J, with 12 bases in between. CDR3 sequence: CAISEWDITTDTQYF. As DNA, the CDR3 is TGTGCCATCAGTGAATGGGACATAACCACAGATACGCAGTATTTT.

This chain joins TRBV28 and TRBJ2-3, with TRBD1 as a possible D gene (5 bases). The CDR3 loop spans 15 amino acids. Germline lookup yields CDR1 MDHEN and CDR2 SYDVKM. Trimming stripped 1 base from V and 4 bases from J, with 12 bases between. CDR3 nucleotide sequence: TGTGCCAGCAGTTTATATGGGGCGGTAGCAGATACGCAGTATTTT. Amino acids: CASSLYGAVADTQYF.

This chain joins TRBV7-8 and TRBJ1-6, with D uncertain. The V end lost 2 bases, the J end lost 8 bases, and 13 bases lay between the germline ends. Germline V gives CDR1 SGHVS, CDR2 FQNEAQ. This CDR3 comprises 15 residues. The CDR3 loop reads CASSLNLRGDSPLHF. The DNA for the CDR3 is TGTGCCAGCAGCTTAAATCTGAGAGGAGATTCACCCCTCCACTTT.

The V call is TRBV4-1, the J call TRBJ1-5; TRBD1 is a possible D gene (5 bases). The CDR3 length is 15 residues. V was shortened by 1 base and J by 5 bases, with 12 bases between the two germline ends. Germline V lookup: CDR1 MGHRA, CDR2 YSYEKL. The CDR3 DNA reads as TGCGCCAGCAGCCAAGCGGGGGATTGGCATCAGCCCCAGCATTTT. Amino acid sequence: CASSQAGDWHQPQHF.

The gene calls are TRBV19 and TRBJ2-5, with 7 positions matching TRBD2. Per the germline V gene, CDR1 is LNHDA and CDR2 is SQIVND (reference sequence). The CDR3 spans 15 residues. J lost 4 bases, V lost 3 bases, and 8 bases had no gene match. CDR3 bases: TGTGCCAGTAGTATTGGGGTGACTAGCCGAGAGACCCAGTACTTC. As protein: CASSIGVTSRETQYF.

J is TRBJ1-5 and V is TRBV2; D perhaps matches TRBD1 (5 bases). CDR1 is SNHLY and CDR2 is FYNNEI in the germline V gene. V lost 1 base and J 6 bases, leaving 13 bases between the germline ends. The CDR3 loop spans 15 amino acids. The DNA of the CDR3 is TGTGCCAGCAGTGAAGACAGGAAGTCGGGTCAGCCCCAGCATTTT. As protein: CASSEDRKSGQPQHF.